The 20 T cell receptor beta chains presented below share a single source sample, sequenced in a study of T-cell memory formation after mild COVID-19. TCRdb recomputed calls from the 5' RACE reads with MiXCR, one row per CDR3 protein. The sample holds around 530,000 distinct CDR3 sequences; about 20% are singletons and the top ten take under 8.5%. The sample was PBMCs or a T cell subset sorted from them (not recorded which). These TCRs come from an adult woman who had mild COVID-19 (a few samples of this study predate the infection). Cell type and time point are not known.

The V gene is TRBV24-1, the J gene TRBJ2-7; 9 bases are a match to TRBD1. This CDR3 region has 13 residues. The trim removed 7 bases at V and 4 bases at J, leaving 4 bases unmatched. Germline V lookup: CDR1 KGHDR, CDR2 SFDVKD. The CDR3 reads CATSETGGYEQYF. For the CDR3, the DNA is TGTGCCACCAGCGAGACAGGGGGGTACGAGCAGTACTTC.

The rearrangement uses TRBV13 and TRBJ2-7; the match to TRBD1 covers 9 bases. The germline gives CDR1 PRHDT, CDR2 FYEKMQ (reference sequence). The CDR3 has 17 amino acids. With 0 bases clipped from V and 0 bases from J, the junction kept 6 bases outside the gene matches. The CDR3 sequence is CASSLGDRGDGSYEQYF. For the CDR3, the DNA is TGTGCCAGCAGCTTAGGGGACAGGGGCGATGGCTCCTACGAGCAGTACTTC.

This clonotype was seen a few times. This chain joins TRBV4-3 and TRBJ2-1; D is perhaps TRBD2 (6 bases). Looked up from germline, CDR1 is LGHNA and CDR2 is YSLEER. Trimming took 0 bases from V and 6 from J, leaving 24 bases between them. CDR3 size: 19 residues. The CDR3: CASSQDFSRTFGRGNEQFF. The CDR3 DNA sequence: TGCGCCAGCAGCCAAGATTTTTCTAGGACTTTTGGGCGGGGCAATGAGCAGTTCTTC.

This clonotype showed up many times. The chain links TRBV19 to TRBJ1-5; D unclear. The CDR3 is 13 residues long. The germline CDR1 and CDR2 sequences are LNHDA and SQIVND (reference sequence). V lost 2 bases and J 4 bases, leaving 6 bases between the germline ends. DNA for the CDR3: TGTGCCAGTAGTATAAACCATAATCAGCCCCAGCATTTT. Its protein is CASSINHNQPQHF.

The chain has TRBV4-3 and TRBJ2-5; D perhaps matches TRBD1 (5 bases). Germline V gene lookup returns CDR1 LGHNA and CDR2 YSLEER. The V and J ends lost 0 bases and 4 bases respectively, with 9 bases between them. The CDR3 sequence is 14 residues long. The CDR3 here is CASSQDQGLETQYF. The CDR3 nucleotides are TGCGCCAGCAGCCAAGACCAGGGTTTAGAGACCCAGTACTTC.

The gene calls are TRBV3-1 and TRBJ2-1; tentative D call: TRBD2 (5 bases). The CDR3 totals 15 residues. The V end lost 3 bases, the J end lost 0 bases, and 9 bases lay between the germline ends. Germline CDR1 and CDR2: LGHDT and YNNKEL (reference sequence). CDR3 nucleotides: TGTGCCAGCAGCCAGCGGAGGACCTCCTACAATGAGCAGTTCTTC. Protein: CASSQRRTSYNEQFF.

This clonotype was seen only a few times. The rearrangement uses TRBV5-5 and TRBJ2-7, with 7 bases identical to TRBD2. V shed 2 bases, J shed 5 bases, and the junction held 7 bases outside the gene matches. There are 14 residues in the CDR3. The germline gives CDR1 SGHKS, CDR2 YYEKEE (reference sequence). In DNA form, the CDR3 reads TGTGCCAGCAGCTTACTTCAGGGAGGGCACGAGCAGTACTTC. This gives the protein CASSLLQGGHEQYF.

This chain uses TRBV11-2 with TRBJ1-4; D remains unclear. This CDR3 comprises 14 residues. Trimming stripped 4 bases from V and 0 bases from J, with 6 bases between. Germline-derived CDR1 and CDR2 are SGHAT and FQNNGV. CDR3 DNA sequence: TGTGCCAGCAGCTGGAGGGCAACTAATGAAAAACTGTTTTTT. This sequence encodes CASSWRATNEKLFF.

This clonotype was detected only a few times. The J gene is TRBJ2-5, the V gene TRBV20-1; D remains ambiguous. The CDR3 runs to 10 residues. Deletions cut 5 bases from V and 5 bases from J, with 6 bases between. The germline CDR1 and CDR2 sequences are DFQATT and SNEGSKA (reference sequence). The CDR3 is CSAFKETQYF. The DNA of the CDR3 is TGCAGTGCTTTCAAGGAGACCCAGTACTTC.

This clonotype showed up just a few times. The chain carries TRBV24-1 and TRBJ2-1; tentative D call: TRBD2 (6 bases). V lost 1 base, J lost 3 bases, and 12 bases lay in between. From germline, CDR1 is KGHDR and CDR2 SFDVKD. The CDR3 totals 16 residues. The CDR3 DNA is TGTGCCACCAGTGATTTAACGGGAGAAGGCTACAATGAGCAGTTCTTC. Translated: CATSDLTGEGYNEQFF.

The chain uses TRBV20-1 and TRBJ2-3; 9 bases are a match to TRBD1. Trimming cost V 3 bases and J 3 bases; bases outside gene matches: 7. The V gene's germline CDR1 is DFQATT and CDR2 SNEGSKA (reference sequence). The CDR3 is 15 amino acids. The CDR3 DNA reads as TGCAGTGCTAGCCCGGGACAGGGCAATACAGATACGCAGTATTTT. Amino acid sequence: CSASPGQGNTDTQYF.

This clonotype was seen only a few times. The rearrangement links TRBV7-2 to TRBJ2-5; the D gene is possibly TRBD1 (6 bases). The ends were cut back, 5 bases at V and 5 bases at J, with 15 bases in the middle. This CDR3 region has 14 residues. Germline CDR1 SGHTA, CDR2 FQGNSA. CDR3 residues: CASSITGHKETQYF. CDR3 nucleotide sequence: TGTGCCAGCAGCATAACAGGGCATAAGGAGACCCAGTACTTC.

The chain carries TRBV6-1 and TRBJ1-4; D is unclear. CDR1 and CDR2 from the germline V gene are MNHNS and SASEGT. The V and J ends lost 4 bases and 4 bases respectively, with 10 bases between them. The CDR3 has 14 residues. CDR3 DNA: TGTGCCAGCAGTGGTCGTAGTTTTAATGAAAAACTGTTTTTT. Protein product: CASSGRSFNEKLFF.

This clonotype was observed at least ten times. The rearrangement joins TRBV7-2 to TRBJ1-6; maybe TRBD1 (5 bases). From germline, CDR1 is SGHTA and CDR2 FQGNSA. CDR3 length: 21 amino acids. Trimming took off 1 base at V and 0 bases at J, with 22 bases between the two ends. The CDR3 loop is CASSLVQGRLISSSYNSPLHF. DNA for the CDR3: TGTGCCAGCAGCTTAGTTCAGGGACGGCTGATTTCGAGCTCCTATAATTCACCCCTCCACTTT.

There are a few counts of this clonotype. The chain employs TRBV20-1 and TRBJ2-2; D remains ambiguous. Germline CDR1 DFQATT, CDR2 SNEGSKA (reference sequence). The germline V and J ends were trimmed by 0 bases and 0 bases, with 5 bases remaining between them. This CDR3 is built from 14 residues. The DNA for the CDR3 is TGCAGTGCTAGAGATGTGTCGAACACCGGGGAGCTGTTTTTT. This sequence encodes CSARDVSNTGELFF.

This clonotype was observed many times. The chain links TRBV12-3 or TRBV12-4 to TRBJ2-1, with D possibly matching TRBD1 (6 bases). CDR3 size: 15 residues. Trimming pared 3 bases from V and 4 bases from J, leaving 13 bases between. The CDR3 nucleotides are TGTGCCAGCAGTTTTAGTCAGGGGCTGTACAATGAGCAGTTCTTC. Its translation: CASSFSQGLYNEQFF.

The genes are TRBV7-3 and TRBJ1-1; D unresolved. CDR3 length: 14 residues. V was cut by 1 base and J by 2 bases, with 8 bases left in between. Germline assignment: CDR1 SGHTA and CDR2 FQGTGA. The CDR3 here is CASSLNTGNTEAFF. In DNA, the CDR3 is TGTGCCAGCAGCTTAAACACGGGAAACACTGAAGCTTTCTTT.

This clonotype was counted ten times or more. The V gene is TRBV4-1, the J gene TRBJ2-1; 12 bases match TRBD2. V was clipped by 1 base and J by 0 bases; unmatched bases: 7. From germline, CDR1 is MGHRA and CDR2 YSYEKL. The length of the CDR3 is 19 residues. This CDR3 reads CASSQGLAGAIISYNEQFF. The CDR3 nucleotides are TGCGCCAGCAGCCAAGGACTAGCGGGAGCCATTATCTCCTACAATGAGCAGTTCTTC.

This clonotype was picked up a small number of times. CDR3: CSVSITGYEQYF. As DNA, the CDR3 is TGCAGCGTCTCCATTACGGGCTACGAGCAGTACTTC. The V call is TRBV29-1, the J call TRBJ2-7; no reliable D call. The CDR3 is 12 residues long. CDR1 is SQVTM, CDR2 ANQGSEA, per germline. With 6 bases removed from V and 3 bases from J, the gap between germline ends came to 12 bases.

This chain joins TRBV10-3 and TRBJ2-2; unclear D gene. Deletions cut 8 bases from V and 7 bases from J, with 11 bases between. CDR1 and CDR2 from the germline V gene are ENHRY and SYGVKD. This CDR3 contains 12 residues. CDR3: CAIGGDSGELFF. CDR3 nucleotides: TGTGCCATCGGCGGCGATAGCGGGGAGCTGTTTTTT.